Following are 31 T cell receptor beta chains from one sample sequenced in a study of T-cell reconstitution after alpha-beta-depleted transplantation in children. Preparation of the TCRbeta library involved a method that used unique molecular identifiers. From the PCR reads, TCRdb called clonotypes with MiXCR, one entry per CDR3 protein. The data hold 140,000 or so distinct CDR3 sequences, with 8% to 10% observed a single time. The specimen was PBMCs, mostly from graft donor cells, collected 180 days after TCRalphabeta/CD19-depleted stem cell transplant. These receptor sequences come from a female patient aged 2-10 years who had a stem cell transplant for congenital amegakaryocytic thrombocytopenia, so the T cells may come from the graft donor.

V is TRBV18 and J is TRBJ2-7; the D gene is possibly TRBD1 (5 bases). Germline V gives CDR1 KGHSH, CDR2 LQKENI. This CDR3 region has 16 residues. Trimming removed 2 bases at V and 6 bases at J, with 20 bases between. CDR3 DNA sequence: TGTGCCAGCTCACCAGTCGGTGGGGCAACCGGGTTCGAGCAGTACTTC. The encoded protein is CASSPVGGATGFEQYF.

Many counts were recorded for this clonotype. The CDR3 is CASSFGTGGRIYGYTF. DNA of the CDR3: TGTGCCAGCAGTTTCGGGACAGGGGGCAGAATCTATGGCTACACCTTC. This chain joins TRBV12-3 or TRBV12-4 and TRBJ1-2; 12 nucleotides match TRBD1. This CDR3 contains 16 residues. The J segment lost 4 bases and the V segment lost 3 bases, leaving 6 bases of the junction unmatched.

This chain connects TRBV20-1 to TRBJ1-1, with 9 bases fitting TRBD1. This CDR3 has 17 residues. Germline values: CDR1 DFQATT, CDR2 SNEGSKA (reference sequence). With V trimmed by 0 bases and J by 6 bases, 14 bases remained unmatched. CDR3 in DNA: TGCAGTGCTAGAGACCCGGGGCCACAGGGGGCTGTCCCTGAAGCTTTCTTT. This gives the protein CSARDPGPQGAVPEAFF.

V gene TRBV10-3 combines with J gene TRBJ1-4; 8 bases map to TRBD1. The germline V gene encodes CDR1 ENHRY and CDR2 SYGVKD. This CDR3 is 14 amino acids long. V lost 4 bases to trimming and J lost 7 bases; unmatched junction nucleotides: 5. The DNA for the CDR3 is TGTGCCATCAGTGGCCAGGGGGCTGGTGAAAAACTGTTTTTT. Amino acids: CAISGQGAGEKLFF.

This chain links TRBV23-1 with TRBJ2-7; TRBD1 matches at 8 bases. TRBV23-1 carries the ORF label, with uncertain function. V was clipped by 2 bases and J by 0 bases; unmatched bases: 24. The CDR3 consists of 22 residues. As DNA, the CDR3 is TGCGCCAGCAGTCAACGTTTTGACAGGGGTGGTCGCGGCACCCGGGGCTCCTACGAGCAGTACTTC. It translates to CASSQRFDRGGRGTRGSYEQYF.

This clonotype was counted ten times or more. This chain uses TRBV14 with TRBJ2-1, with 7 bases lining up with TRBD1. J was trimmed by 6 bases and V by 4 bases; bases with no gene match: 12. CDR1 is SGHDN, CDR2 FVKESK, per germline. This CDR3 has 16 residues. CDR3 sequence (DNA): TGTGCCAGCAGCCCCTTCCGGGACAGCGGTCCCAATGAGCAGTTCTTC. Translated: CASSPFRDSGPNEQFF.

This clonotype showed up many times. V and J are TRBV20-1 and TRBJ2-7, with 10 bases fitting TRBD2. V dropped 5 bases and J dropped 1; count of bases not matched to a gene: 2. The CDR3 has 13 residues. The V gene's germline CDR1 is DFQATT and CDR2 SNEGSKA (reference sequence). The CDR3 region is CSAEREGSYEQYF. CDR3 nucleotides: TGCAGTGCTGAGCGGGAGGGGTCCTACGAGCAGTACTTC.

This clonotype was seen at least ten times. The chain joins TRBV20-1 to TRBJ2-1; D assignment may be TRBD1 or TRBD2 (5 bases each). Germline CDR1 is DFQATT and CDR2 is SNEGSKA (reference sequence). CDR3 length equals 11 residues. Trimming shortened V by 3 bases and J by 13 bases, and 13 bases separated the two germline ends. Written as DNA, the CDR3 is TGCAGTGCTAGGGGGACCCCTCTCCAGTTCTTC. Translation gives CSARGTPLQFF.

This clonotype was found many times. V and J are TRBV19 and TRBJ1-3; D is uncertain. Germline V gene sequence: CDR1 LNHDA, CDR2 SQIVND (reference sequence). Trimming removed 3 bases from V and 4 bases from J, with 16 bases in between. This CDR3 contains 16 residues. This CDR3 reads CASSILSAAAGNTIYF. CDR3 coding DNA: TGTGCCAGTAGTATTTTATCCGCGGCAGCCGGAAACACCATATATTTT. The whole variable domain, remainder taken from reference TRBV19 and TRBJ1-3, is DGGITQSPKYLFRKEGQNVTLSCEQNLNHDAMYWYRQDPGQGLRLIYYSQIVNDFQKGDIAEGYSVSREKKESFPLTVTSAQKNPTAFYLCASSILSAAAGNTIYFGEGSWLTVV.

V and J are TRBV20-1 and TRBJ2-1; TRBD2 aligns across 7 bases. After removal of 5 bases from V and 6 bases from J, the junction contained 7 bases not matched to a gene. CDR3 length: 13 residues. Germline CDR1 is DFQATT and CDR2 is SNEGSKA (reference sequence). The CDR3 coding sequence is TGCAGTGCTCCTAAGGGACTACTCAATGAGCAGTTCTTC. This encodes CSAPKGLLNEQFF.

The rearrangement uses TRBV11-3 and TRBJ2-1; TRBD2 agrees at 15 bases. J was trimmed by 7 bases and V by 5 bases; bases with no gene match: 3. Per the germline V gene, CDR1 is SGHNT and CDR2 is YENEEA. The CDR3 loop spans 15 amino acids. The CDR3 region has the DNA TGTGCCAGCAGCATCGGACTAGCGGGAGGGAATGAGCAGTTCTTC. Residues: CASSIGLAGGNEQFF.

The V call is TRBV12-3 or TRBV12-4, the J call TRBJ2-3, with a possible D match to TRBD2 (7 bases). The CDR3 has 16 residues. V lost 2 bases and J lost 8, with 20 bases in between. The CDR3 here is CASSLKWRGPGSTQYF. CDR3 coding DNA: TGTGCCAGCAGTTTAAAGTGGCGGGGGCCCGGGTCTACGCAGTATTTT.

This chain connects TRBV19 to TRBJ2-1; 8 nucleotides line up with TRBD1. CDR3 length: 13 residues. CDR1 and CDR2 from the germline V gene are LNHDA and SQIVND (reference sequence). J lost 7 bases, V lost 4 bases, and 3 bases had no gene match. DNA of the CDR3: TGTGCCAGTAGTACCTGGACAGGGAATGAGCAGTTCTTC. Amino acids: CASSTWTGNEQFF.

This clonotype is termed medium-sized (0.01 to 0.1%). The chain recombines TRBV5-6 with TRBJ2-5; 7 nucleotides line up with TRBD1. The germline V gene has CDR1 SGHDT and CDR2 YYEEEE. This CDR3 contains 14 residues. Trimming at V came to 3 bases and at J to 2 bases, leaving 4 bases not matched to a gene. The CDR3 DNA reads as TGTGCCAGCAGCTCAGGGACAGTTCAAGAGACCCAGTACTTC. As protein: CASSSGTVQETQYF.

This clonotype was seen many times. V and J are TRBV5-5 and TRBJ2-3; no reliable D call. Per the germline V gene, CDR1 is SGHKS and CDR2 is YYEKEE (reference sequence). The CDR3 runs to 12 residues. V lost 5 bases and J lost 4, with 8 bases in between. The CDR3 is CASRYPADTQYF. CDR3 in DNA: TGTGCCAGCAGATACCCTGCAGATACGCAGTATTTT.

The chain couples TRBV6-1 to TRBJ2-1, with 8 bases fitting TRBD2. V dropped 5 bases and J dropped 10; count of bases not matched to a gene: 7. Germline lookup yields CDR1 MNHNS and CDR2 SASEGT. This CDR3 is 13 amino acids long. The CDR3: CASSREGGREQFF. Here the CDR3 DNA reads TGTGCCAGCAGTCGGGAGGGGGGGCGAGAGCAGTTCTTC.

This clonotype was seen more than once but under ten times. The rearrangement links TRBV5-1 to TRBJ2-3; the match to TRBD2 covers 9 bases. CDR3 length: 22 residues. J lost 7 bases, V lost 0 bases, and 27 bases had no gene match. Looked up from germline, CDR1 is SGHRS and CDR2 is YFSETQ. For the CDR3, the DNA is TGCGCCAGCAGCTTGGGCCATTTGGACCTTCCAATACCGGGACTAGCACAGAATACGCAGTATTTT. It encodes CASSLGHLDLPIPGLAQNTQYF.

The rearrangement joins TRBV19 to TRBJ2-5, with 10 bases aligning to TRBD2. This CDR3 is 16 amino acids long. Germline loops: CDR1 LNHDA, CDR2 SQIVND (reference sequence). The trim removed 4 bases at V and 3 bases at J, leaving 8 bases unmatched. The CDR3 sequence: CASSNGGLAGEETQYF. For the CDR3, the DNA is TGTGCCAGTAGTAATGGGGGGCTAGCGGGAGAAGAGACCCAGTACTTC.

In this sample, this clonotype turned up a few times. The genes are TRBV19 and TRBJ2-1, with TRBD2 matching 7 bases. Losses at the gene ends were 6 bases for V and 4 bases for J; bases not matched to a gene: 6. The CDR3 covers 14 residues. Germline-derived CDR1 and CDR2 are LNHDA and SQIVND (reference sequence). In DNA form, the CDR3 reads TGTGCCAGTAGCCTAAGCGGGATGTACAATGAGCAGTTCTTC. Translated: CASSLSGMYNEQFF.

The chain links TRBV5-1 to TRBJ2-2, with 8 bases matching TRBD2. With 4 bases clipped from V and 6 bases from J, the junction kept 11 bases outside the gene matches. Germline CDR1 is SGHRS and CDR2 is YFSETQ. The CDR3 is 16 residues long. CDR3 nucleotides: TGCGCCAGCAGCCTTAGCGGGAAGATCGCGCCCGGGGAGCTGTTTTTT. Translation gives CASSLSGKIAPGELFF.

This clonotype has just a few counts. The V gene is TRBV20-1, the J gene TRBJ2-1; 14 bases are shared with TRBD2. Germline CDR1 is DFQATT and CDR2 is SNEGSKA (reference sequence). The junction had 11 bases not matched to a gene; V was cut back by 5 bases and J by 2 bases. The CDR3 length is 18 residues. The DNA of the CDR3 is TGCAGTGCTGCTGGGGGACTAGCGGGAGCAAGGACCTACAATGAGCAGTTCTTC. Its translation: CSAAGGLAGARTYNEQFF.

This clonotype was counted at least ten times. The chain links TRBV5-1 to TRBJ2-2; the D is unclear. Germline CDR1 SGHRS, CDR2 YFSETQ. CDR3 length: 13 amino acids. Trimming removed 0 bases from V and 6 bases from J, with 6 bases in between. CDR3: CASSLGGSGELFF. CDR3 nucleotides: TGCGCCAGCAGCTTGGGGGGATCCGGGGAGCTGTTTTTT. The whole variable domain, remainder taken from reference TRBV5-1 and TRBJ2-2, is KAGVTQTPRYLIKTRGQQVTLSCSPISGHRSVSWYQQTPGQGLQFLFEYFSETQRNKGNFPGRFSGRQFSNSRSEMNVSTLELGDSALYLCASSLGGSGELFFGEGSRLTVL.

In this sample, this clonotype turned up many times. The gene calls are TRBV6-5 and TRBJ1-2, with a possible D match to TRBD1 (5 bases). Looked up from germline, CDR1 is MNHEY and CDR2 is SVGAGI. There are 15 residues in the CDR3. Trimming took off 2 bases at V and 6 bases at J, with 16 bases between the two ends. The CDR3 DNA follows: TGTGCCAGCAGTTACACCACGGTCGGGGGAAATGGCTACACCTTC. Translated: CASSYTTVGGNGYTF.

This clonotype was counted only a few times. This rearrangement joins TRBV14 to TRBJ2-3, with TRBD2 matching over 10 bases. Germline V gene data show CDR1 as SGHDN and CDR2 as FVKESK. The CDR3 is 16 amino acids. The V segment lost 4 bases and the J segment 3 bases; nucleotides outside the gene matches: 7. The CDR3 reads CASSRRTSGKTDTQYF. CDR3 bases: TGTGCCAGCAGCCGGCGAACTAGCGGGAAGACAGATACGCAGTATTTT.

This chain links TRBV5-5 with TRBJ2-2; D may be TRBD2 (6 bases). This CDR3 is built from 14 residues. The ends were cut back, 1 base at V and 6 bases at J, with 10 bases in the middle. Germline V gene lookup returns CDR1 SGHKS and CDR2 YYEKEE (reference sequence). The CDR3 region has the DNA TGTGCCAGCAGCTTGAGACTAGTCTCCGGGGAGCTGTTTTTT. Translating gives CASSLRLVSGELFF.

This clonotype was found many times. V is TRBV30 and J is TRBJ2-2; possible D gene TRBD2, 5 bases. V gave up 0 bases and J gave up 2 bases, with 7 bases separating them. This CDR3 spans 14 amino acids. Per the germline V gene, CDR1 is GTSNPN and CDR2 is SVGIG (reference sequence). Written as DNA, the CDR3 is TGTGCCTGGAGTGTAGGACTCAACACCGGGGAGCTGTTTTTT. It yields the protein CAWSVGLNTGELFF.

This clonotype was observed a few times. This chain uses TRBV29-1 with TRBJ2-7; D perhaps matches TRBD1 (6 bases). This CDR3 has 12 amino acids. V was trimmed by 4 bases and J by 3 bases, leaving 10 bases between them. CDR1 and CDR2 (germline): SQVTM, ANQGSEA. The CDR3 loop is CSVGPTGYEQYF. CDR3 DNA sequence: TGCAGCGTTGGGCCGACAGGCTACGAGCAGTACTTC.

This clonotype has only a few counts. This chain links TRBV28 with TRBJ2-7, with unresolved D. Trimming took off 6 bases at V and 3 bases at J, with 9 bases between the two ends. CDR1 is MDHEN and CDR2 is SYDVKM in the germline V gene. The CDR3 extends over 12 amino acids. The CDR3 reads CASRDGVYEQYF. For the CDR3, the DNA is TGTGCCAGCAGGGACGGTGTCTACGAGCAGTACTTC.

As to this clonotype: A much larger clone lies a single base off, so this may be a read error. This chain connects TRBV3-1 to TRBJ2-5; D remains unclear. The CDR3 runs to 15 residues. From germline, CDR1 is LGHDT and CDR2 YNNKEL (reference sequence). DNA for the CDR3: TGTGCCAGCAGCCAAGTGCATAGGGCAGAAGAGATCCAGTACTTC. The encoded protein is CASSQVHRAEEIQYF.

This clonotype has ten or more counts. The chain carries TRBV5-1 and TRBJ2-3; 11 positions match TRBD2. This CDR3 region has 16 residues. V shed 6 bases and J 5 bases; nucleotides not matched to a gene: 11. The germline gives CDR1 SGHRS, CDR2 YFSETQ. The CDR3 DNA is TGCGCCAGCACCACTACTAGCGGGAGTAGAGGAGATACGCAGTATTTT. It translates to CASTTTSGSRGDTQYF.

Ten or more counts support this clonotype. The gene calls are TRBV20-1 and TRBJ1-2; 7 bases line up with TRBD1. The CDR3 is 13 amino acids. V was pared by 5 bases and J by 3 bases, with 6 bases of the junction left unmatched. Germline loops: CDR1 DFQATT, CDR2 SNEGSKA (reference sequence). CDR3 coding DNA: TGCAGTGCTCCGAACAGGGGAGACTATGGCTACACCTTC. As protein: CSAPNRGDYGYTF.